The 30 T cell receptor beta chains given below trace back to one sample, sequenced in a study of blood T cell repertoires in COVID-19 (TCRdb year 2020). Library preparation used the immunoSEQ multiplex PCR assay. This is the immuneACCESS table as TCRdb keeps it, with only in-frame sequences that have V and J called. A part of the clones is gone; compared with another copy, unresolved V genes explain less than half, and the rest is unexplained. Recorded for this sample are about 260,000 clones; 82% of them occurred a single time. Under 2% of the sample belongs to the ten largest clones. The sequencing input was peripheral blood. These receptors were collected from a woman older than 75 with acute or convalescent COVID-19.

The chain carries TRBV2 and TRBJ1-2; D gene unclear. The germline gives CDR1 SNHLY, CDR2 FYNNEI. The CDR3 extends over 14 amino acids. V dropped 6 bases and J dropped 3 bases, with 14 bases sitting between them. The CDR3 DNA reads TGTGCCAGCAGCTCCCTCCTAGCTTACTATGGCTACACCTTC. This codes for CASSSLLAYYGYTF.

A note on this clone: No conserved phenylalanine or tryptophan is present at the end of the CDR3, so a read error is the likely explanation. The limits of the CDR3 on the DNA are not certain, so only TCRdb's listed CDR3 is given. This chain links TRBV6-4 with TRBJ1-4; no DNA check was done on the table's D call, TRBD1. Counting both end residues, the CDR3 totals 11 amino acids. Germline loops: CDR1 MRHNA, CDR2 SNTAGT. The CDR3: CASSELRDSPY.

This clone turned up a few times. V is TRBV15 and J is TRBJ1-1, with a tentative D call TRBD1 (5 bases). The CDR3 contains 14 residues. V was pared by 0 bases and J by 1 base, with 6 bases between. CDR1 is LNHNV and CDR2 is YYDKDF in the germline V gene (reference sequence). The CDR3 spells CATSRDGQNTEAFF. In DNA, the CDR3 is TGTGCCACCAGCAGAGATGGACAGAACACTGAAGCTTTCTTT.

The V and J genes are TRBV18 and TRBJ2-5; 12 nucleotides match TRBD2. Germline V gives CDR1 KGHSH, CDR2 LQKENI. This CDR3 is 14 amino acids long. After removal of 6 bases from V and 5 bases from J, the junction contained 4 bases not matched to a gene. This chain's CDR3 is CASSPTSGGETQYF. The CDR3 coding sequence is TGTGCCAGCTCCCCCACTAGCGGGGGGGAGACCCAGTACTTC. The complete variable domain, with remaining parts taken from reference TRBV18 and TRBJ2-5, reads NAGVMQNPRHLVRRRGQEARLRCSPMKGHSHVYWYRQLPEEGLKFMVYLQKENIIDESGMPKERFSAEFPKEGPSILRIQQVVRGDSAAYFCASSPTSGGETQYFGPGTRLLVL.

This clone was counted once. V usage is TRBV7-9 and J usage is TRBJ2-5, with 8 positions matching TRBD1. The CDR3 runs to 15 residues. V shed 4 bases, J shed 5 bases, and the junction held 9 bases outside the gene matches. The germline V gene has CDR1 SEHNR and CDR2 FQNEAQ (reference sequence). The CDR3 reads CASSSGQVRGETQYF. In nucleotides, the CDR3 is TGTGCCAGCAGCTCGGGACAGGTTCGGGGGGAGACCCAGTACTTC.

The CDR3, as DNA: TGTGCCATCAGTGAGCCCCAGGGTGCTTCCTACGAGCAGTACTTC. Translating gives CAISEPQGASYEQYF. The rearrangement joins TRBV10-3 to TRBJ2-7, with a tentative D call TRBD1 (5 bases). The V end lost 2 bases, the J end lost 1 base, and 12 bases lay between the germline ends. The CDR3 runs to 15 residues. The V gene's germline CDR1 is ENHRY and CDR2 SYGVKD.

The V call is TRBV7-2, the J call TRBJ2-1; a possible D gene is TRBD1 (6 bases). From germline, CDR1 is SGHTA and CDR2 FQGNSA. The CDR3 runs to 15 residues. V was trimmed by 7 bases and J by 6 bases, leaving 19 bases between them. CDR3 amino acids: CASTNDPTRGNEQFF. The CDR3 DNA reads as TGTGCCAGCACCAACGACCCCACCAGGGGCAATGAGCAGTTCTTC.

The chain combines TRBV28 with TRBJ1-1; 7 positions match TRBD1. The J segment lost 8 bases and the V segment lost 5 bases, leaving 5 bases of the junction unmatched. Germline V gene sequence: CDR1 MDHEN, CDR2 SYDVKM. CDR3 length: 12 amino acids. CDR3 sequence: CASSLKQGEAFF. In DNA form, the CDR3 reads TGTGCCAGCAGTCTTAAACAGGGGGAAGCTTTCTTT.

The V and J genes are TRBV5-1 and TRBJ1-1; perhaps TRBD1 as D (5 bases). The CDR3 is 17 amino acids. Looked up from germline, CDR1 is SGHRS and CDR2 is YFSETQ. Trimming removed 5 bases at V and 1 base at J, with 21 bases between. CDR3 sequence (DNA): TGCGCCAGCAGTAGGGGCCAGGATCCAATCTGGAACACTGAAGCTTTCTTT. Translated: CASSRGQDPIWNTEAFF.

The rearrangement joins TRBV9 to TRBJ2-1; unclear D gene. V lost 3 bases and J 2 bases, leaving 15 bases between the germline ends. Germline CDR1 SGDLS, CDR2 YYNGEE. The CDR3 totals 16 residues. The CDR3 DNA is TGTGCCAGCAGCGCCGAGACGGGTTCAACCTACAATGAGCAGTTCTTC. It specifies CASSAETGSTYNEQFF.

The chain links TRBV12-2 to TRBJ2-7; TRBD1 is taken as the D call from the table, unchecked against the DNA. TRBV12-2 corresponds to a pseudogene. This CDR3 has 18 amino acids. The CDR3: CASRLVGTAAPLLGEQYF. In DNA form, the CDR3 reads TGTGCAAGTCGCTTAGTCGGGACAGCAGCGCCTCTCTTGGGCGAGCAGTACTTC.

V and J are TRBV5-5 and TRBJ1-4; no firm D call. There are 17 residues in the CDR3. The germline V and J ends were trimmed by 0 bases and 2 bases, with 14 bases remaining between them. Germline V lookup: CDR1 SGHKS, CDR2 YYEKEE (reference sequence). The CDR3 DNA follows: TGTGCCAGCAGCTTGGCAGTCGGGGTAATTACTAATGAAAAACTGTTTTTT. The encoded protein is CASSLAVGVITNEKLFF.

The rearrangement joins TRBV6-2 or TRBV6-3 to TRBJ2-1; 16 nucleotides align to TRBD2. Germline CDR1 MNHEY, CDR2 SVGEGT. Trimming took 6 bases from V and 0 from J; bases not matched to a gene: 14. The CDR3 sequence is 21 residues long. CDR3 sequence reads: CASSRPPGTSGRGSSYNEQFF. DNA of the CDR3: TGTGCCAGCAGCAGACCGCCTGGGACTAGCGGGAGGGGTAGCTCCTACAATGAGCAGTTCTTC.

CDR3 nucleotides: TGTGCCAGCACCTCTCACAATGAGCAGTTCTTC. This codes for CASTSHNEQFF. The rearrangement links TRBV27 to TRBJ2-1; D not resolved. The CDR3 is made up of 11 amino acids. V gave up 7 bases and J gave up 5 bases, with 6 bases separating them. Germline CDR1 reads MNHEY; CDR2 reads SMNVEV (reference sequence).

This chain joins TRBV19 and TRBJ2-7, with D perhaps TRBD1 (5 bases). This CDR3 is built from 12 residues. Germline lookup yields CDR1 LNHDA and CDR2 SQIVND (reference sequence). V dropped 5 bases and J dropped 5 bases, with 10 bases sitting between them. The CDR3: CASSPNRNEQYF. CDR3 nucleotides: TGTGCCAGTAGTCCCAACAGGAACGAGCAGTACTTC.

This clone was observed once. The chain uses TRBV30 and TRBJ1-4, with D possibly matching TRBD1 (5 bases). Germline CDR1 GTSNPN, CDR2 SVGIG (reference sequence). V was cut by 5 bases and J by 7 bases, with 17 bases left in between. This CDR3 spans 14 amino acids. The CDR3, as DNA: TGTGCCTGGGCCACAGGCCTGGGGGGTGAAAAACTGTTTTTT. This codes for CAWATGLGGEKLFF.

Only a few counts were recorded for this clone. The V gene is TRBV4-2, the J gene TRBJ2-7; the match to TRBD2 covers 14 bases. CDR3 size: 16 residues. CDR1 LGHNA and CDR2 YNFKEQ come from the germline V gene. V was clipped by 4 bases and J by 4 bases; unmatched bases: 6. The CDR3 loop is CASSLGTSGSFYEQYF. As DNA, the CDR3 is TGTGCCAGCAGCCTCGGGACTAGCGGGAGCTTTTACGAGCAGTACTTC.

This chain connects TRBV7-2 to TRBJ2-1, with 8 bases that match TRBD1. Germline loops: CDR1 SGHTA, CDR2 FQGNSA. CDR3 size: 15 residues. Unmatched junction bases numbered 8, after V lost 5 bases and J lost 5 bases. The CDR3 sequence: CASSLRDRRNNEQFF. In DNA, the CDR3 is TGTGCCAGCAGCCTCCGGGACAGGAGGAACAATGAGCAGTTCTTC.

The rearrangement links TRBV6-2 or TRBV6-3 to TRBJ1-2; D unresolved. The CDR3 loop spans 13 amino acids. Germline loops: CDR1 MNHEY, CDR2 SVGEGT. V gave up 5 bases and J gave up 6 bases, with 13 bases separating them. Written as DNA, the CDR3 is TGTGCCAGCAGTCCCTGGGGAGTCGATGGCTACACCTTC. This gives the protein CASSPWGVDGYTF.

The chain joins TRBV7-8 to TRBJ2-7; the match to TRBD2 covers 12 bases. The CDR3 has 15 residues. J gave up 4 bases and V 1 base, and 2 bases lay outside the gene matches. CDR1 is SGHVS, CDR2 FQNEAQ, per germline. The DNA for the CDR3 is TGTGCCAGCAGCTTAGGGGGGACTAGCGGGTACGAGCAGTACTTC. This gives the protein CASSLGGTSGYEQYF.

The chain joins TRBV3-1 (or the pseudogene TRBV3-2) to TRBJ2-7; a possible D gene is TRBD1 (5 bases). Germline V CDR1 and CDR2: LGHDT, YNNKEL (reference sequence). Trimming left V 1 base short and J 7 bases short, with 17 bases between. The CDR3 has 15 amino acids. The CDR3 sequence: CASSQGVALRDEQYF. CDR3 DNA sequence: TGTGCCAGCAGCCAAGGGGTCGCGCTCAGGGATGAGCAGTACTTC.

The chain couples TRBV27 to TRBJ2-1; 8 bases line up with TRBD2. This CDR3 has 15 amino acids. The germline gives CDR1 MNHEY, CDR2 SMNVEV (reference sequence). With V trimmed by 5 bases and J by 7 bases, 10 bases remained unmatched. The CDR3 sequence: CASSPGGLGYNEQFF. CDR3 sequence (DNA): TGTGCCAGCAGTCCCGGGGGACTAGGCTATAATGAGCAGTTCTTC.

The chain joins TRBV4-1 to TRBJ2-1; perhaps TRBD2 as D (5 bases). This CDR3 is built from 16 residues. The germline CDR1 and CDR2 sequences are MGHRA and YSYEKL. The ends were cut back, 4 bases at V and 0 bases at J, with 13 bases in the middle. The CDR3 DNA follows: TGCGCCAGCAGCCCGACGGAGCGGAGCTCCTACAATGAGCAGTTCTTC. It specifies CASSPTERSSYNEQFF.

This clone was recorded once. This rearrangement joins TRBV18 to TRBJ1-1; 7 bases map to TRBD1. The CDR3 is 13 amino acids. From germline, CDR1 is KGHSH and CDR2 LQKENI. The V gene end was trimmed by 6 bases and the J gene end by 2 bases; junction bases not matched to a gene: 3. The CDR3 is CASSAGGNTEAFF. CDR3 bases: TGTGCCAGCTCGGCAGGGGGTAACACTGAAGCTTTCTTT. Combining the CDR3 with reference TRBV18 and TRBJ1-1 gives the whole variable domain NAGVMQNPRHLVRRRGQEARLRCSPMKGHSHVYWYRQLPEEGLKFMVYLQKENIIDESGMPKERFSAEFPKEGPSILRIQQVVRGDSAAYFCASSAGGNTEAFFGQGTRLTVV.

The CDR3 sequence is CASSLGTGGETQYF. Written as DNA, the CDR3 is TGTGCCAGCAGTCTAGGGACAGGGGGAGAGACCCAGTACTTC. The rearrangement uses TRBV27 and TRBJ2-5; 11 bases line up with TRBD1. This CDR3 region has 14 residues. The germline V gene has CDR1 MNHEY and CDR2 SMNVEV (reference sequence). V was pared by 5 bases and J by 4 bases, with 3 bases of the junction left unmatched.

Here the CDR3 reads CASTPRVGGRYTGELFF. Here the CDR3 DNA reads TGTGCCAGCACCCCCAGGGTCGGCGGGAGATACACCGGGGAGCTGTTTTTT. This sequence joins TRBV6-2 or TRBV6-3 and TRBJ2-2; 7 bases agree with TRBD2. Germline-derived CDR1 and CDR2 are MNHEY and SVGEGT. There are 17 residues in the CDR3. The V segment lost 7 bases and the J segment 3 bases; nucleotides outside the gene matches: 14.

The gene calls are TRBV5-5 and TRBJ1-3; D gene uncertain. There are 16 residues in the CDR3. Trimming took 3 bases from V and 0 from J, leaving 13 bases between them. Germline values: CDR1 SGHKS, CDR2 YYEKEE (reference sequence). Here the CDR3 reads CASSSLQASSGNTIYF. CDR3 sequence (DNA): TGTGCCAGCAGCTCCCTCCAAGCGAGCTCTGGAAACACCATATATTTT.

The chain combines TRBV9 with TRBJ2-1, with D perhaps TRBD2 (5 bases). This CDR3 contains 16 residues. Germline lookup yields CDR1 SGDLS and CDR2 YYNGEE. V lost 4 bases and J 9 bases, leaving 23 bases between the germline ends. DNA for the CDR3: TGTGCCAGCAGCCCTCTTCTCGCCAACTCAGGAGGTGAGCAGTTCTTC. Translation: CASSPLLANSGGEQFF.

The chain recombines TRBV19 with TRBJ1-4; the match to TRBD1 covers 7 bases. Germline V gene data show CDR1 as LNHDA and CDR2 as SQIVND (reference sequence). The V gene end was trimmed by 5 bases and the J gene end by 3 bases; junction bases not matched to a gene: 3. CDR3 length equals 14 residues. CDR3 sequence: CASSWDSSNEKLFF. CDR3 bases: TGTGCCAGTAGTTGGGACAGCTCTAATGAAAAACTGTTTTTT.

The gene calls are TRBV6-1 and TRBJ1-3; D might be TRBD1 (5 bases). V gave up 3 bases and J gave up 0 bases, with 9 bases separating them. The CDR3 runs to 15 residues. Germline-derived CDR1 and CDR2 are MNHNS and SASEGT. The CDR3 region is CASSDRVNSGNTIYF. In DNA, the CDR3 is TGTGCCAGCAGTGACAGGGTTAACTCTGGAAACACCATATATTTT.